Listed below are T cell receptor beta chains from one sample, sequenced in a study of T-cell reconstitution after alpha-beta-depleted transplantation in children. Via MiXCR, TCRdb re-called the PCR reads, giving one row per CDR3 protein. The table has hundreds of thousands of distinct CDR3 sequences, under 15% seen once. This specimen was PBMCs from the stem cell graft donor, taken from the stem cell graft. The receptor source for this set is a human donor who donated a stem cell graft to a child with combined immunodeficiency. CDR3s include the opening cysteine and the closing phenylalanine or tryptophan.

TRBJ1-5,TRBV12-3/TRBV12-4,CASSQSDQPQHF
TRBJ2-1,TRBV3-1,CASSQDNGLGIPNEQFF
TRBJ2-5,TRBV15,CATRGFQETQYF
TRBJ1-1,TRBV18,CASSQNKDTEAFF
TRBJ2-1,TRBV4-2,CASSQEGGYTSYNEQFF
TRBJ2-7,TRBV19,CASSIGTAESYEQYF
TRBJ2-3,TRBV12-3/TRBV12-4,CASAPSGSTDTQYF
TRBJ2-1,TRBV5-1,CASSEGIEQFF
TRBJ2-7,TRBV6-1,CATRLGGTGDYEQYF
TRBJ2-7,TRBV6-1,CASIWVRGPPYEQYF
TRBJ1-2,TRBV5-1,CASSLANPRTSTIKRYGYTF
TRBJ2-4,TRBV10-3,CAIKGLFLAKNIQYF
TRBJ2-5,TRBV7-9,CASSFGGTSGYQETQYF